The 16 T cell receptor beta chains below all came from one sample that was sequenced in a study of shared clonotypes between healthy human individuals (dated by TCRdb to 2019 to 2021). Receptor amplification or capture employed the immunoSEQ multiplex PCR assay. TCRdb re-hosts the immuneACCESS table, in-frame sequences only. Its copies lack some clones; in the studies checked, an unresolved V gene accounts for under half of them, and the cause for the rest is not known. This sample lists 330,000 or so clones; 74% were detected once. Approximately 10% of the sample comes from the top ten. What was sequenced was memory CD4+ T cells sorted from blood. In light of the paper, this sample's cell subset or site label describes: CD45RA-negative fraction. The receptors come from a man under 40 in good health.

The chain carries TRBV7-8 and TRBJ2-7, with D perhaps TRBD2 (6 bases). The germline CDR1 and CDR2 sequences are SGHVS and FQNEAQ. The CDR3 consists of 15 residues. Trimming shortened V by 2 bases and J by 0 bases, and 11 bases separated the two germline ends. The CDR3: CASSLTLASSYEQYF. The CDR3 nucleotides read TGTGCCAGCAGCTTAACCCTAGCGAGCTCCTACGAGCAGTACTTC.

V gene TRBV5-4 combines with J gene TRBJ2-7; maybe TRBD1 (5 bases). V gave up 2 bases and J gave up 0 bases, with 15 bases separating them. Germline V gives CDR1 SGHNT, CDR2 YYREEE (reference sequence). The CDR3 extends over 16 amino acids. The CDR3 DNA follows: TGTGCCAGCAGCTTTCCCCCCAGGGCGATCTCCTACGAGCAGTACTTC. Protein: CASSFPPRAISYEQYF.

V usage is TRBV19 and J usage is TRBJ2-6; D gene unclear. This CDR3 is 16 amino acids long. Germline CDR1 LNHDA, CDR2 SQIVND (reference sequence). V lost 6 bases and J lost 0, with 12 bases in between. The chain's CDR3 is CASSSKGTSGANVLTF. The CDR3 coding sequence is TGTGCCAGTAGCTCTAAAGGCACCTCTGGGGCCAACGTCCTGACTTTC.

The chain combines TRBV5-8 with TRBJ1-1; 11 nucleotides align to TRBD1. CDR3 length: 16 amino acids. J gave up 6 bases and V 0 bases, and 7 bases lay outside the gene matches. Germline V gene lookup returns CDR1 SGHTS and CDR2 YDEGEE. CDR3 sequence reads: CASSLDTGQGASEAFF. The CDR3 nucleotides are TGTGCCAGCAGCTTGGATACCGGACAGGGGGCTTCTGAAGCTTTCTTT.

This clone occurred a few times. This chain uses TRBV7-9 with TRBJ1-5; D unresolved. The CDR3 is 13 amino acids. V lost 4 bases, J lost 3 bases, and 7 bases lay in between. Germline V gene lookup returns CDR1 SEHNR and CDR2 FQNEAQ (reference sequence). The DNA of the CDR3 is TGTGCCAGCAGCTCTGCGACCAATCAGCCCCAGCATTTT. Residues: CASSSATNQPQHF.

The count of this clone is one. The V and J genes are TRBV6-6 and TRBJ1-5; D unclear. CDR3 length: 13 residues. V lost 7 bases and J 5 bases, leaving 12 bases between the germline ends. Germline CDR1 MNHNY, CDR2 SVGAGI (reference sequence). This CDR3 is CASTSGKDQPQHF. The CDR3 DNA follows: TGTGCCAGCACGAGCGGAAAAGATCAGCCCCAGCATTTT.

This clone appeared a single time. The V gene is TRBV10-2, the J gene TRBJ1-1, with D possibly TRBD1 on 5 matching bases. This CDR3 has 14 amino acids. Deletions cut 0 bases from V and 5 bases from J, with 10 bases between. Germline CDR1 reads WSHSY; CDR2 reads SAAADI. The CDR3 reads CASSESGGETEAFF. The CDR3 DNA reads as TGCGCCAGCAGTGAGTCGGGGGGGGAGACTGAAGCTTTCTTT.

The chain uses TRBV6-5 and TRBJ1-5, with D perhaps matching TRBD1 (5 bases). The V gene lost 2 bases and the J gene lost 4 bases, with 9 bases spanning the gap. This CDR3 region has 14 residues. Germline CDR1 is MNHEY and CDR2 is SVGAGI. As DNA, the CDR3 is TGTGCCAGCAGTTACGCAGGGTCTAATCAGCCCCAGCATTTT. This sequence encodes CASSYAGSNQPQHF.

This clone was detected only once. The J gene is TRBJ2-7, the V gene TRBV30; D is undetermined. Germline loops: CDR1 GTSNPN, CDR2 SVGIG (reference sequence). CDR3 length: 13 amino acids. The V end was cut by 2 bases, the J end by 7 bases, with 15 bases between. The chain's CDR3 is CAWSRSTAGEQYF. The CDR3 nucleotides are TGTGCCTGGAGTCGGTCGACTGCTGGTGAGCAGTACTTC.

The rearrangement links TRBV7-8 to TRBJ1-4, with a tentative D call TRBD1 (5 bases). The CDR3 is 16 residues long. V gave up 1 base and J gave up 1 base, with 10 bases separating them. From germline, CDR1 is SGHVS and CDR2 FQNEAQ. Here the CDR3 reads CASSLVGGLTNEKLFF. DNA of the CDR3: TGTGCCAGCAGCTTAGTGGGGGGACTAACTAATGAAAAACTGTTTTTT.

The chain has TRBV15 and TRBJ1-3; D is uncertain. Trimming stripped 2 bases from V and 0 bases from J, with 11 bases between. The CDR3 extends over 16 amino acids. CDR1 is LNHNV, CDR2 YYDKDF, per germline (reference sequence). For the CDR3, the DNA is TGTGCCACCAGCAGAAGATGGACTATCTCTGGAAACACCATATATTTT. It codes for CATSRRWTISGNTIYF.

The CDR3 region has the DNA TGTGCCAGCAGTGGGACCCTTAGGGGTCGGTGGCAAGAGACCCAGTACTTC. This gives the protein CASSGTLRGRWQETQYF. The V call is TRBV25-1, the J call TRBJ2-5, with a weak D call TRBD1 (5 bases). The V end lost 4 bases, the J end lost 2 bases, and 20 bases lay between the germline ends. This CDR3 is 17 amino acids long. Germline assignment: CDR1 MGHDK and CDR2 SYGVNS.

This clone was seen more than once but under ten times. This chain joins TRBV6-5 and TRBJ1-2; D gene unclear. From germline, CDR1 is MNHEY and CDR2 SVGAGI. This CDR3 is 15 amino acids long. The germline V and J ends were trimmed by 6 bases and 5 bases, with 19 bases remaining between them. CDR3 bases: TGTGCCAGCAGCTCCCCCCCGACCGGGGATTATGGCTACACCTTC. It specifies CASSSPPTGDYGYTF.

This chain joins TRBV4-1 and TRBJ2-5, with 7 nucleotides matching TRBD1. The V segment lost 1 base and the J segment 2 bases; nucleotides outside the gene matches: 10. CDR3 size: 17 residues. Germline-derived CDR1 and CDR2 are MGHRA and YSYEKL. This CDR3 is CASSQVQQGNLQETQYF. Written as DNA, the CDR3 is TGCGCCAGCAGCCAAGTCCAACAGGGGAACCTACAAGAGACCCAGTACTTC.

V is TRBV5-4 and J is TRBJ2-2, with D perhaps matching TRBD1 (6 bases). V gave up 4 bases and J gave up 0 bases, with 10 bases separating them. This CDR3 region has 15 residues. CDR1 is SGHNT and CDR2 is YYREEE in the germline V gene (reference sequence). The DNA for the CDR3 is TGTGCCAGCAGCCAACAGGGAGCGAACACCGGGGAGCTGTTTTTT. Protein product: CASSQQGANTGELFF.

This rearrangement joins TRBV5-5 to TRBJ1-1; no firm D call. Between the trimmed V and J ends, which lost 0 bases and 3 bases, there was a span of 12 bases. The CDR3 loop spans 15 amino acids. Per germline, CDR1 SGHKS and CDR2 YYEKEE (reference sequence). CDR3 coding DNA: TGTGCCAGCAGCTTGGGAGGGTCGATGTACACTGAAGCTTTCTTT. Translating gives CASSLGGSMYTEAFF.